The TCR beta chain under discussion was sequenced for a study of blood T cells in healthy people across ages (dated by TCRdb to 2013 to 2016). Regarding the study in general: In model experiments, roughly one uniquely barcoded TCR beta cDNA molecule per two T cells was captured by template switching. Age-related changes in TCR beta repertoire diversity were measured in the study by deep sequencing normalized with unique cDNA molecular identifiers. Four age groups were formed from the donors: young (average roughly 15 years), middle-aged (approximately 40), aged (more than 55) and long-lived (around 80). To avoid experimental bias, donors of different ages were distributed randomly across sequencing lanes. For two donors (one aged 18 to 29 and one aged 80 or older), the study analyzed two additional independent replicas of 1 million unique cDNA reads from the same blood draw.

CDR1 KGHSH and CDR2 LQKENI are derived from the germline V gene. Including the terminal cysteine and phenylalanine, the CDR3 comprises 15 residues. Just the 45-base CDR3 DNA is kept, in frame starting at base 1. Trimming takes 3 bases from V and 0 bases from J, and the germline ends sit 9 bases apart. This clonotype was seen a few times. Its cognate antigen has yet to be identified. One base away there is no much larger clone; base qualities are not given. On the study overall, not on this receptor specifically: Bulk unsorted PBMC profiling prevented conclusive comparison of naive and antigen-experienced compartments. A strong correlation was found between observed TCR beta diversity and the percentage of naive T cells measured by flow cytometry. The long-lived group showed more naive CD4+ T cells, fewer expanded clones and increased TCR diversity than the aged group, suggesting age selection. Donor CMV infection status was unknown, potentially confounding age-related changes in expanded clonotypes. Estimates of total diversity based on one million sequenced T cells were regarded as lower bounds and as underestimates. Observed TCR beta diversity per million T cells fell roughly linearly with age, and a significant reduction was already apparent by age about 38.

The roughly 39 donors, aged 6 to 90 years, were systemically healthy Caucasian individuals from Russia. Each donor gave about 9.2 milliliters of peripheral blood, drawn into EDTA-treated Vacutainer tubes. Ficoll-Paque density-gradient centrifugation was used to isolate PBMCs, with at least 7 million per sample. Total RNA was extracted from PBMCs with Trizol reagent, with at least 5 micrograms obtained per sample. For every donor, an aliquot of PBMCs went through flow cytometry to measure the percentages of naive CD45RAhigh/CD27high T cells. The library relied on 5' RACE. The listed sequencing device is Illumina HiSeq 2500. A second roughly 7 to 11 cycle PCR used a sample-barcoded 5' primer and a J-beta primer mix. A template-switch 5' adaptor carrying 12 random nucleotides introduced a unique molecular identifier onto each TCR beta cDNA molecule. Each sample yielded at least 3 million CDR3-containing paired-end reads. First-strand cDNA was synthesized from all RNA with the Mint cDNA synthesis kit, primed by a TRBC-specific oligonucleotide. Following uracil-DNA glycosylase treatment, a first 18-cycle PCR with universal primers M1SS and BC2_uni_R was performed on all cDNA. Per the source publication's procedure: Each sample was normalized by randomly selecting 1 million high-quality reads, each carrying a distinct molecular identifier. Reads with shared molecular identifiers were discarded instead of being binned into consensus sequences. MiTCR, set to a Q25 quality threshold and the strictest error-elimination algorithm, was used for CDR3 identification, clonotype clustering and error correction. A nonparametric unseen species model using Euler transformation provided a lower-bound estimate of total TCR beta diversity. The public reads were quality trimmed at Q25 with fastp and then assembled into clones with MiXCR by TCRdb, keeping productive beta chains. Identical CDR3 protein sequences are pooled into one entry, listed with their most common genes and DNA. The V and J calls were not made by the authors but by TCRdb's processing. The table for this sample lists hundreds of thousands of distinct CDR3 sequences; 45% to 50% of them were counted only once. The ten most abundant clones make up 25% to 35% of the sample.

The clonotype originates from an older woman in good health. Sequenced sample: blood. The chain joins TRBV18 to TRBJ2-4, with no confident D gene call. The DNA sequence is TGTGCCAGCTCACCGGCCTTACTAGCCAAAAACATTCAGTACTTC. The resulting protein is CASSPALLAKNIQYF.